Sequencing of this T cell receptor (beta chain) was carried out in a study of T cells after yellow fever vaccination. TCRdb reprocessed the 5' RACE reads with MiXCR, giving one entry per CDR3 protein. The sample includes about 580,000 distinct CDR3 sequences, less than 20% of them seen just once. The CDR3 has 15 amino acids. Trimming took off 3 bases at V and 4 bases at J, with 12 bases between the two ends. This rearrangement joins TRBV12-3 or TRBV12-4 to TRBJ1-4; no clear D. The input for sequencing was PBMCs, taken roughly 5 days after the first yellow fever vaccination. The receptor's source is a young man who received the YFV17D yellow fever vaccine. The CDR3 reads CASSFWGGDNEKLFF. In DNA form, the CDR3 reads TGTGCCAGCAGTTTTTGGGGAGGCGATAATGAAAAACTGTTTTTT.